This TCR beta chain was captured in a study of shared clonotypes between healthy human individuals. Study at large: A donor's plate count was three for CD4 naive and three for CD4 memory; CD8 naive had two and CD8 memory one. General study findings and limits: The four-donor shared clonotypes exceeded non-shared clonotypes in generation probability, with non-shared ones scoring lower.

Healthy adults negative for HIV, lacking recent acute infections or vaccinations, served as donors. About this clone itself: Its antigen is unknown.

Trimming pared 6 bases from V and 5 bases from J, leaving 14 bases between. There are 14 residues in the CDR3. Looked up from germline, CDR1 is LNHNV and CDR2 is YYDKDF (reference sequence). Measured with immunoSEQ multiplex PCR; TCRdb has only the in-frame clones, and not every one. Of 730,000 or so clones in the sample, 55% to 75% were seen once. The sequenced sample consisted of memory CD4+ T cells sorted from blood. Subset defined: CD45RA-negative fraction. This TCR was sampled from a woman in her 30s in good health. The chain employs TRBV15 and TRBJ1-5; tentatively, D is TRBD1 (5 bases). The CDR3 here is CATSSRKQDQPQHF. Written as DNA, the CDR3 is TGTGCCACCAGTTCCCGTAAACAGGATCAGCCCCAGCATTTT. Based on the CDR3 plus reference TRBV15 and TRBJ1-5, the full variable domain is DAMVIQNPRYQVTQFGKPVTLSCSQTLNHNVMYWYQQKSSQAPKLLFHYYDKDFNNEADTPDNFQSRRPNTSFCFLDIRSPGLGDTAMYLCATSSRKQDQPQHFGDGTRLSIL.